The T cell receptor (beta chain) under discussion was sequenced for a study of T cells expressing NK-cell markers. Study at large: The TCR beta repertoires were obtained from sorted CD3+CD56+NKG2C+, CD3+CD56+NKG2C- and CD3+CD56-NKG2C+ T cells. Broader study findings: Dominant NKG2C+ clonotypes in roughly six donors made up about 1.0-7.5% of CD8+ T cells. Where a handful of donors were concerned, these clonotypes also led the CD3+CD56-NKG2C+ fraction.

After re-calling the 5' RACE reads, TCRdb lists one entry per CDR3 protein, DNA absent. In all, the sample yields some 460,000 distinct CDR3 sequences. Per germline, CDR1 SGHRS and CDR2 YFSETQ. This CDR3 spans 14 amino acids. Regarding this clonotype: Its antigen is not identified.

The specimen sequenced was blood T cells: a sorted CD56 or NKG2C T cell subset, CD4+ or CD8+ T cells, or bulk PBMC T cells (not recorded which). The chain is built from TRBV5-1 and TRBJ2-7. The TCR was taken from a woman in her forties or fifties in good health. CDR3 loop: CASSPDGRTYEQYF.